One and the same sample provided the 11 T cell receptor beta chains below, sequenced in a study of vaccination effects on CD4 cells after COVID-19. No antigen has been identified for these receptors. Ahead of sequencing, the ViraFEST assay grew antigen-specific CD4+ T cells using viral peptide pools. After more than 8 days in culture, the CD4+ T cells were isolated. Vaccinated recipients, who were negative for nucleocapsid antibodies, had no history of SARS-CoV-2 infection. Here immunoSEQ multiplex PCR was the method, and the copy in TCRdb shows in-frame clones only, minus some. This sample has some 68,000 clones, with roughly 72% found just once. Sequences were derived from CD4+ T cells from PBMCs cultured with HCoV-OC43 spike peptides, sampled before COVID-19 vaccination. Indicated subset: HCoV-OC43 spike overlapping peptide pool stimulation. The receptors shown here come from a human donor who received a COVID-19 vaccine.

This clone has only a few counts. V and J are TRBV14 and TRBJ1-1; D is uncertain. The CDR3 totals 13 residues. V was cut by 8 bases and J by 0 bases, with 10 bases left in between. CDR1 is SGHDN and CDR2 is FVKESK in the germline V gene. CDR3 loop: CASALSMNTEAFF. The CDR3 DNA follows: TGTGCCAGCGCTCTGTCAATGAACACTGAAGCTTTCTTT.

The chain is built from TRBV10-2 and TRBJ1-1, with D possibly TRBD1 on 5 matching bases. The germline CDR1 and CDR2 sequences are WSHSY and SAAADI. The V end lost 6 bases, the J end lost 3 bases, and 11 bases lay between the germline ends. The CDR3 contains 13 residues. CDR3 sequence: CASSAPGYTEAFF. CDR3 DNA sequence: TGCGCCAGCAGCGCCCCAGGGTACACTGAAGCTTTCTTT.

The sample holds a few counts of this clone. J is TRBJ2-2 and V is TRBV29-1; unclear D gene. The CDR3 contains 14 residues. Germline assignment: CDR1 SQVTM and CDR2 ANQGSEA. With 3 bases removed from V and 0 bases from J, the gap between germline ends came to 8 bases. The CDR3 sequence is CSVDHGSNTGELFF. CDR3 nucleotides: TGCAGCGTTGATCACGGCTCGAACACCGGGGAGCTGTTTTTT.

V gene TRBV6-6 combines with J gene TRBJ2-6, with a possible D match to TRBD1 (5 bases). CDR1 and CDR2 from the germline V gene are MNHNY and SVGAGI (reference sequence). V was cut by 10 bases and J by 1 base, with 11 bases left in between. The CDR3 covers 14 residues. CDR3 DNA: TGTGCCACAAGGGGCGGATCTGGGGCCAACGTCCTGACTTTC. It translates to CATRGGSGANVLTF.

V is TRBV24-1 and J is TRBJ2-2; TRBD1 aligns across 8 bases. The V segment lost 1 base and the J segment 5 bases; nucleotides outside the gene matches: 8. The CDR3 runs to 17 residues. Germline CDR1 reads KGHDR; CDR2 reads SFDVKD. CDR3 coding DNA: TGTGCCACCAGTGATTTCCGCAGGGGGCAAAGGACCGGGGAGCTGTTTTTT. This encodes CATSDFRRGQRTGELFF.

V usage is TRBV24-1 and J usage is TRBJ2-3; D ambiguous. Looked up from germline, CDR1 is KGHDR and CDR2 is SFDVKD. With 0 bases removed from V and 2 bases from J, the gap between germline ends came to 11 bases. The length of the CDR3 is 16 residues. CDR3 protein: CATSDLSAENTDTQYF. CDR3 DNA sequence: TGTGCCACCAGTGATTTGTCGGCAGAGAACACAGATACGCAGTATTTT.

The chain combines TRBV14 with TRBJ2-5; 8 nucleotides agree with TRBD1. There are 15 residues in the CDR3. Germline CDR1 SGHDN, CDR2 FVKESK. Losses at the gene ends were 1 base for V and 4 bases for J; bases not matched to a gene: 5. DNA for the CDR3: TGTGCCAGCAGCCAAGCTAGGACAGGGCCAGAGACCCAGTACTTC. Its translation is CASSQARTGPETQYF.

This clone was detected only once. The rearrangement joins TRBV4-3 to TRBJ1-4; 9 nucleotides line up with TRBD1. Per the germline V gene, CDR1 is LGHNA and CDR2 is YSLEER. This CDR3 is built from 15 residues. The V gene end was trimmed by 1 base and the J gene end by 5 bases; junction bases not matched to a gene: 2. The CDR3, as DNA: TGCGCCAGCAGCCAAGCCGGGACAGGGAATGAAAAACTGTTTTTT. This translates into CASSQAGTGNEKLFF.

The chain links TRBV10-2 to TRBJ2-5; TRBD1 agrees at 8 bases. The junction had 10 bases not matched to a gene; V was cut back by 11 bases and J by 5 bases. Per germline, CDR1 WSHSY and CDR2 SAAADI. This CDR3 region has 13 residues. CDR3 residues: CAVATGGRETQYF. DNA of the CDR3: TGCGCCGTCGCAACAGGGGGTAGGGAGACCCAGTACTTC.

The V call is TRBV19, the J call TRBJ1-3; no clear D. This CDR3 is 15 amino acids long. Trimming took 3 bases from V and 0 from J, leaving 9 bases between them. Germline lookup yields CDR1 LNHDA and CDR2 SQIVND (reference sequence). The CDR3 region is CASSIRTRSGNTIYF. The CDR3 DNA follows: TGTGCCAGTAGTATCCGGACCCGCTCTGGAAACACCATATATTTT. Combining the CDR3 with reference TRBV19 and TRBJ1-3 gives the whole variable domain DGGITQSPKYLFRKEGQNVTLSCEQNLNHDAMYWYRQDPGQGLRLIYYSQIVNDFQKGDIAEGYSVSREKKESFPLTVTSAQKNPTAFYLCASSIRTRSGNTIYFGEGSWLTVV.

This chain uses TRBV5-5 with TRBJ1-3; the D is unclear. The V gene's germline CDR1 is SGHKS and CDR2 YYEKEE (reference sequence). V lost 4 bases and J 8 bases, leaving 19 bases between the germline ends. The CDR3 consists of 15 residues. CDR3 amino acids: CASSPASGSQDTIYF. CDR3 DNA sequence: TGTGCCAGCAGCCCTGCCTCCGGGAGCCAGGACACCATATATTTT. The full variable domain, completed using reference TRBV5-5 and TRBJ1-3, is DAGVTQSPTHLIKTRGQQVTLRCSPISGHKSVSWYQQVLGQGPQFIFQYYEKEERGRGNFPDRFSARQFPNYSSELNVNALLLGDSALYLCASSPASGSQDTIYFGEGSWLTVV.